Included here is one TCR beta chain sequence, with context. The target antigen is unknown. The entry originates in a study of cytomegalovirus exposure and HLA in healthy donors. CDR3 length equals 15 residues. The germline V gene has CDR1 SGHRS and CDR2 YFSETQ. The V segment lost 1 base and the J segment 3 bases; nucleotides outside the gene matches: 2. Notes on the study in general: Previous analysis showed most TCR beta V segments were productive about 90% or about 30% of the time. For most subjects, TCR beta sequences were reported to predict HLA-A and HLA-B alleles with accuracy.

Primers: 60 Vbeta forward and 13 Jbeta reverse. TCRdb keeps only in-frame clones here, not all; method: immunoSEQ multiplex PCR. The data hold over 150,000 clones, with 65% to 75% observed a single time. The sequenced material came from PBMCs. The clonotype comes from a man aged 25 to 40 in good health and CMV-seronegative. This chain joins TRBV5-1 and TRBJ2-2, with TRBD1 matching over 8 bases. Written as DNA, the CDR3 is TGCGCCAGCAGCTTGTTGACAGGGGACACCGGGGAGCTGTTTTTT. This translates into CASSLLTGDTGELFF.